A selection of T cell receptor beta chains follows, all from one sample in a study of blood T cell repertoires in COVID-19. The protocol was immunoSEQ multiplex PCR, while the TCRdb copy is restricted to in-frame clones and leaves out a portion. The sample consists of approximately 75,000 clones, around 83% of them appearing once. The sample comprised peripheral blood. These TCRs come from a woman in her fifties or sixties with acute or convalescent COVID-19. CDR3s include the opening cysteine and the closing phenylalanine or tryptophan. Each record gives: D gene, clone size, V gene, J gene, CDR3 DNA, CDR3 protein. D genes are given only for firm matches. For some rows the clone size is stated as once, few or many, or as a class when expanded; others skip it.

D: TRBD1
size: -
V: TRBV11-3
J: TRBJ2-3
DNA: TGTGCCAGCAGCTTGGGGCTGACAGGGGAATCAGATACGCAGTATTTT
CDR3: CASSLGLTGESDTQYF

D: -
size: -
V: TRBV6-1
J: TRBJ1-5
DNA: TGTGCCAGCAGTTTCCGACAGGTCAGCGGGCCCCAGCATTTT
CDR3: CASSFRQVSGPQHF

D: -
size: -
V: TRBV4-3
J: TRBJ2-7
DNA: TGCGCCAGCAGCCAAGGGGTAGCGGCCTCCTACGAGCAGTACTTC
CDR3: CASSQGVAASYEQYF

D: TRBD2
size: -
V: TRBV4-3
J: TRBJ2-3
DNA: TGCGCCAGCAGCCCGACCGGACTAGCGGGGTCGTCCACAGATACGCAGTATTTT
CDR3: CASSPTGLAGSSTDTQYF

D: -
size: -
V: TRBV5-1
J: TRBJ1-1
DNA: TGCGCCAGCAGCTTACAGGGCCCTGAAGCTTTCTTT
CDR3: CASSLQGPEAFF

D: TRBD2
size: -
V: TRBV29-1
J: TRBJ2-1
DNA: TGCAGCGTGGCGGGACTAGCGGACTCTGGGGAGCAGTTCTTC
CDR3: CSVAGLADSGEQFF

D: -
size: -
V: TRBV7-2
J: TRBJ1-5
DNA: TGTGCCAGCAGCTTAGGGCCGAATAGCAATCAGCCCCAGCATTTT
CDR3: CASSLGPNSNQPQHF

D: TRBD2
size: few
V: TRBV5-1
J: TRBJ2-7
DNA: TGCGCCAGCAAACCCGGGACTAGCGGGAGGTTGCAGTACTTC
CDR3: CASKPGTSGRLQYF

D: -
size: -
V: TRBV5-1
J: TRBJ2-1
DNA: TGCGCCAGCAGCCCGGGGGGCTGGTACAATGAGCAGTTCTTC
CDR3: CASSPGGWYNEQFF

D: -
size: -
V: TRBV5-1
J: TRBJ2-2
DNA: TGCGCCAGCAGCCCAACCGGGGGACTTCTCACCGGGGAGCTGTTTTTT
CDR3: CASSPTGGLLTGELFF

D: TRBD2
size: -
V: TRBV6-4
J: TRBJ2-7
DNA: TGTGCCAGCAGTGACCTGCAACTAGCGGGAGTCTACGAGCAGTACTTC
CDR3: CASSDLQLAGVYEQYF